These 9 T cell receptor beta chains originate from one sample sequenced in a study of long-term antiretroviral therapy in people with HIV. The assay used was immunoSEQ (version v3.0), run at survey level. Clones were read by immunoSEQ multiplex PCR, and TCRdb kept only the in-frame ones, dropping some. The sample has some 23,000 clones, 79% seen once. Sequences were derived from unsorted PBMCs, sampled 1.2 years after starting antiretroviral therapy. These TCRs come from a woman aged 40 to 49 with HIV.

The CDR3 region has the DNA TGTGCCTGGAGTCCGGGACTAGCGGATTACGAGCAGTACTTC. It codes for CAWSPGLADYEQYF. V gene TRBV30 combines with J gene TRBJ2-7, with TRBD2 matching 11 bases. Germline CDR1 and CDR2: GTSNPN and SVGIG (reference sequence). The CDR3 sequence is 14 residues long. Trimming cost V 2 bases and J 4 bases; bases outside gene matches: 4.

This clone was recorded a few times. The V gene is TRBV5-1, the J gene TRBJ1-1; D remains unclear. With 5 bases removed from V and 0 bases from J, the gap between germline ends came to 11 bases. CDR3 size: 14 residues. Germline V gene data show CDR1 as SGHRS and CDR2 as YFSETQ. The CDR3: CASSLWVMNTEAFF. Here the CDR3 DNA reads TGCGCCAGCAGTCTGTGGGTCATGAACACTGAAGCTTTCTTT.

J is TRBJ2-7 and V is TRBV29-1; the D is unclear. The CDR3 consists of 11 residues. The germline CDR1 and CDR2 sequences are SQVTM and ANQGSEA. V lost 7 bases and J lost 3, with 10 bases in between. The CDR3 region is CSGTQNYEQYF. The DNA of the CDR3 is TGCAGCGGAACACAGAACTACGAGCAGTACTTC.

The chain has TRBV6-4 and TRBJ2-2; 12 nucleotides agree with TRBD2. Germline loops: CDR1 MRHNA, CDR2 SNTAGT. V shed 4 bases and J 6 bases; nucleotides not matched to a gene: 15. The CDR3 totals 19 residues. The CDR3: CASSAKGASGRVRPGELFF. CDR3 DNA: TGTGCCAGCAGTGCTAAGGGGGCTAGCGGGAGGGTGAGGCCCGGGGAGCTGTTTTTT.

V gene TRBV7-8 combines with J gene TRBJ1-6; D remains unclear. The germline CDR1 and CDR2 sequences are SGHVS and FQNEAQ. V was pared by 2 bases and J by 9 bases, with 17 bases between. The CDR3 length is 16 residues. CDR3 amino acids: CASSLIPGLSTSPLHF. The CDR3 DNA reads TGTGCCAGCAGCTTAATTCCCGGACTGTCGACTTCACCCCTCCACTTT.

This clone was counted only a few times. The chain recombines TRBV19 with TRBJ1-1; unclear D gene. CDR1 and CDR2 from the germline V gene are LNHDA and SQIVND (reference sequence). This CDR3 has 13 amino acids. V was clipped by 3 bases and J by 0 bases, with 5 bases between them. DNA for the CDR3: TGTGCCAGTAGTATGTCCCTGAACACTGAAGCTTTCTTT. This translates into CASSMSLNTEAFF.

For the CDR3, the DNA is TGTGCCACCGGGCGGGAGGTTTCTAGCACAGATACGCAGTATTTT. Translating gives CATGREVSSTDTQYF. The chain employs TRBV15 and TRBJ2-3, with 8 bases that match TRBD2. CDR1 and CDR2 from the germline V gene are LNHNV and YYDKDF (reference sequence). The CDR3 extends over 15 amino acids. V trimming: 8 bases; J trimming: 0 bases; junction bases outside the gene matches: 7. Combining the CDR3 with reference TRBV15 and TRBJ2-3 gives the whole variable domain DAMVIQNPRYQVTQFGKPVTLSCSQTLNHNVMYWYQQKSSQAPKLLFHYYDKDFNNEADTPDNFQSRRPNTSFCFLDIRSPGLGDTAMYLCATGREVSSTDTQYFGPGTRLTVL.

The J gene is TRBJ2-2, the V gene TRBV7-2; possibly TRBD1 or TRBD2 for D (5 bases each). The CDR3 consists of 15 residues. CDR1 and CDR2 (germline): SGHTA, FQGNSA. Trimming shortened V by 0 bases and J by 5 bases, and 10 bases separated the two germline ends. CDR3 region: CASSLATGGTGELFF. The CDR3 DNA is TGTGCCAGCAGCTTAGCAACAGGCGGGACCGGGGAGCTGTTTTTT.

This chain uses TRBV10-2 with TRBJ1-1; 9 nucleotides match TRBD1. CDR1 is WSHSY, CDR2 SAAADI, per germline. The CDR3 has 16 amino acids. The J segment lost 7 bases and the V segment lost 0 bases, leaving 9 bases of the junction unmatched. The CDR3 loop is CASSESRGQGWGEAFF. CDR3 coding DNA: TGCGCCAGCAGTGAGTCGAGGGGACAGGGCTGGGGTGAAGCTTTCTTT.